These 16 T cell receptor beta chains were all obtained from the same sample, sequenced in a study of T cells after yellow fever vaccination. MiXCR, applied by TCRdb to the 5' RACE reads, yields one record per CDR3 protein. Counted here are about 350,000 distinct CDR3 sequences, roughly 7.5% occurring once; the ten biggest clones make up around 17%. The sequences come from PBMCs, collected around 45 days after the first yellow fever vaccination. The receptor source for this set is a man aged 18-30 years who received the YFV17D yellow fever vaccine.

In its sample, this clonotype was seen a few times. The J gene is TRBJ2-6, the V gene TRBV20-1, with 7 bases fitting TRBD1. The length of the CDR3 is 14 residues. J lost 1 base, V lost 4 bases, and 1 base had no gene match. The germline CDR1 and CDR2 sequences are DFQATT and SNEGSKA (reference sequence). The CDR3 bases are TGCAGTGCTACAGGGGGATCTGGGGCCAACGTCCTGACTTTC. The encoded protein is CSATGGSGANVLTF.

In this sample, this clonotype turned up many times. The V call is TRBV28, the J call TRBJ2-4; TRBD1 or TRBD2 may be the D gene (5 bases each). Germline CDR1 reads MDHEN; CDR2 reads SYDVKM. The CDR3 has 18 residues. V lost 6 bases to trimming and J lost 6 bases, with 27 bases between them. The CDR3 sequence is CASRSGPSSRDLRNIQYF. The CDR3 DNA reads TGTGCCAGCAGATCGGGGCCGAGCTCAAGGGATTTGAGAAACATTCAGTACTTC.

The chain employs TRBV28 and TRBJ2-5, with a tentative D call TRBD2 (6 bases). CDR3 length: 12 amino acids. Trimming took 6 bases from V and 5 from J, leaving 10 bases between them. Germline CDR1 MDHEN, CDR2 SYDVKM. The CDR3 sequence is CASRGGDETQYF. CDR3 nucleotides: TGTGCCAGCAGAGGCGGGGACGAGACCCAGTACTTC. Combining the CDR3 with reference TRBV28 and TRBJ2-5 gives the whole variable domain DVKVTQSSRYLVKRTGEKVFLECVQDMDHENMFWYRQDPGLGLRLIYFSYDVKMKEKGDIPEGYSVSREKKERFSLILESASTNQTSMYLCASRGGDETQYFGPGTRLLVL.

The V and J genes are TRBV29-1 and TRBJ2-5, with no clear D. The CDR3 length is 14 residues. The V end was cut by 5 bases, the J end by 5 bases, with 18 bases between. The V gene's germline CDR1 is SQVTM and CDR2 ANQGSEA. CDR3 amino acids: CSVFPGPAAETQYF. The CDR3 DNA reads TGCAGCGTTTTCCCCGGGCCTGCTGCGGAGACCCAGTACTTC. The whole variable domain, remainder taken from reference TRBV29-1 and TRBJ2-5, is SAVISQKPSRDICQRGTSLTIQCQVDSQVTMMFWYRQQPGQSLTLIATANQGSEATYESGFVIDKFPISRPNLTFSTLTVSNMSPEDSSIYLCSVFPGPAAETQYFGPGTRLLVL.

This CDR3 reads CASSLAGRFTPFGYTF. The CDR3 DNA reads as TGCGCCAGCAGCTTGGCGGGGCGTTTCACCCCCTTTGGCTACACCTTC. The chain links TRBV5-1 to TRBJ1-2, with a tentative D call TRBD1 (5 bases). The CDR3 sequence is 16 residues long. Trimming cost V 0 bases and J 7 bases, with 19 bases left between them. The germline gives CDR1 SGHRS, CDR2 YFSETQ.

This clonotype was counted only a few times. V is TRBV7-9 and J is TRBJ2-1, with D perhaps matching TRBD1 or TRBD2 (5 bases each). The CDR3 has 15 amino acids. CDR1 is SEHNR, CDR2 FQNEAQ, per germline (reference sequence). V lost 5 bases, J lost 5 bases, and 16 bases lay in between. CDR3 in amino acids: CASSPGTHWDNEQFF. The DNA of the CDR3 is TGTGCCAGCAGCCCCGGGACGCACTGGGACAATGAGCAGTTCTTC.

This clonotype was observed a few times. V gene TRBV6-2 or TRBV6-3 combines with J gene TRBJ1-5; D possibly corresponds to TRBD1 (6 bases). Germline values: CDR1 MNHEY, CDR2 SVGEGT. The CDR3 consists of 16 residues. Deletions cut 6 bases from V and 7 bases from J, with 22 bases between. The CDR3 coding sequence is TGTGCCAGCAGACGCCTTATGGGGGGGGCGAGCCAGCCCCAGCATTTT. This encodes CASRRLMGGASQPQHF.

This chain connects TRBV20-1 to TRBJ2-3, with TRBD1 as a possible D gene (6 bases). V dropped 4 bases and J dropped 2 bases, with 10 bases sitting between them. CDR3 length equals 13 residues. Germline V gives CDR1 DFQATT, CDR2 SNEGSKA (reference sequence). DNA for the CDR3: TGCAGTGCTAACCGGGACATCACAGATACGCAGTATTTT. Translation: CSANRDITDTQYF.

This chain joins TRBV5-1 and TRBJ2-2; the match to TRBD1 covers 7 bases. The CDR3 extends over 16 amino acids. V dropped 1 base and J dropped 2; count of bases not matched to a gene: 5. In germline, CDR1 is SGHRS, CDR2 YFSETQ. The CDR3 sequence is CASSLLGTDNTGELFF. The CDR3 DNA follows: TGCGCCAGCAGCTTGCTCGGGACAGATAACACCGGGGAGCTGTTTTTT. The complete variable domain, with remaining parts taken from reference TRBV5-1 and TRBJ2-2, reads KAGVTQTPRYLIKTRGQQVTLSCSPISGHRSVSWYQQTPGQGLQFLFEYFSETQRNKGNFPGRFSGRQFSNSRSEMNVSTLELGDSALYLCASSLLGTDNTGELFFGEGSRLTVL.

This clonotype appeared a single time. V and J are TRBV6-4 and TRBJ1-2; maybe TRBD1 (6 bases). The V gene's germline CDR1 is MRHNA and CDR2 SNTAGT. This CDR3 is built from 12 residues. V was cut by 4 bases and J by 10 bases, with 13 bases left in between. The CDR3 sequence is CASSASDSSYTF. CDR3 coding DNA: TGTGCCAGCAGTGCCTCGGACAGTTCCTACACCTTC.

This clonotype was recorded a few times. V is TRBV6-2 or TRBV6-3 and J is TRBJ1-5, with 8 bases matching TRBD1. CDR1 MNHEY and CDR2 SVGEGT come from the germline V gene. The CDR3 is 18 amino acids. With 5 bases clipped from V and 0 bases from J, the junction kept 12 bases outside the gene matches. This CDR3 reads CASSTPRTGSYSNQPQHF. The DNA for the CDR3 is TGTGCCAGCAGTACCCCCAGGACAGGGAGTTATAGCAATCAGCCCCAGCATTTT.

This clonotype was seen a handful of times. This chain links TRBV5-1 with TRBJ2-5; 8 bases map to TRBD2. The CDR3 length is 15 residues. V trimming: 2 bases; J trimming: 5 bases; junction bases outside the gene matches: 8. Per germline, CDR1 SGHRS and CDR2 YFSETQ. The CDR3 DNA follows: TGCGCCAGCAGCTTAGCCCGGGGGGGCAGGGAGACCCAGTACTTC. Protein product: CASSLARGGRETQYF.

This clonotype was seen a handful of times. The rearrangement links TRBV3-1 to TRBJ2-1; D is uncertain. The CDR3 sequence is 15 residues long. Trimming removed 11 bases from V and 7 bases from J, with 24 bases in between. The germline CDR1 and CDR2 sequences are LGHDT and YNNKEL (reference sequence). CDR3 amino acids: CASCFTHFKSNEQFF. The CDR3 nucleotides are TGTGCCTCCTGCTTTACTCACTTCAAGTCGAATGAGCAGTTCTTC.

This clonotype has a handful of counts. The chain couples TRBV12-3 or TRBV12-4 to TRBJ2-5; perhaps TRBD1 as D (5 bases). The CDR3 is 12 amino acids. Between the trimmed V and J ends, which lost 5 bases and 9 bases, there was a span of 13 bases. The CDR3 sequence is CASSLKQVAQYF. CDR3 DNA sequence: TGTGCCAGCAGTCTTAAACAGGTCGCCCAGTACTTC.

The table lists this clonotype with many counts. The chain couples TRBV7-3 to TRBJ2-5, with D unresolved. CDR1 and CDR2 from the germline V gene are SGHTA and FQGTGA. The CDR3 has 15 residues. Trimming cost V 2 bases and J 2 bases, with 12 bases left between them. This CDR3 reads CASSLSRATQETQYF. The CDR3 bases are TGTGCCAGCAGCTTATCTAGGGCCACTCAAGAGACCCAGTACTTC.

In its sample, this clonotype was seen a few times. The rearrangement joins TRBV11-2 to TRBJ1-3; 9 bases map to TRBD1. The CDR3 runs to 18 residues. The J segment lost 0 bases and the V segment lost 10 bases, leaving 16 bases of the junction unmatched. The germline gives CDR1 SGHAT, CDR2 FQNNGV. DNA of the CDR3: TGTGCCAACCACCGGGACAGGGCTCCACTCTACTCTGGAAACACCATATATTTT. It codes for CANHRDRAPLYSGNTIYF.